The rows below give T cell receptor beta chains drawn from one sample of a study of blood T cell repertoires in COVID-19. The table came from immunoSEQ multiplex PCR; TCRdb's copy has only in-frame clones and leaves some out. The table records 200,000 or so clones, under 90% of them present only once. Sequencing was done on a sample of peripheral blood. The receptor source for this set is a man aged 25-45 years with active or convalescent COVID-19. Each CDR3 is given with its conserved first and last residue. Fields, in order: J gene, D gene, V gene, CDR3 protein. D genes are given only for firm matches.

TRBJ2-7	NA	TRBV30	CAWTFPDSSYEQYF
TRBJ2-5	NA	TRBV3-1/TRBV3-2	CASSPPHAGQETQYF
TRBJ2-2	NA	TRBV27	CASSLLGGNTGELFF
TRBJ2-7	NA	TRBV21-1	CASSTHGQRLYEQYF
TRBJ1-2	TRBD1	TRBV9	CASSRDRGGYTF
TRBJ1-2	TRBD1	TRBV6-5	CASSGGQLYGYTF
TRBJ2-2	TRBD1	TRBV5-4	CASSWTGSNTGELFF
TRBJ1-5	NA	TRBV10-3	CASTASDSNQPQHF
TRBJ2-4	NA	TRBV21-1	CASSKSSRAPRDIQYF
TRBJ2-1	NA	TRBV24-1	CATSDDTPRTFF
TRBJ1-1	NA	TRBV5-1	CASSFGQGSANTEAFF